These T cell receptor beta chains were read from a single sample in a study of blood T cell repertoires in COVID-19. Clones were read by immunoSEQ multiplex PCR, and TCRdb kept only the in-frame ones, dropping some. The sample has 35,000 to 45,000 clones, 80% to 90% seen once. Sequenced input: peripheral blood. Receptors were obtained from a man in his forties with active COVID-19. Both conserved end residues are part of each CDR3. The order of the fields is J gene, clone size, D gene, V gene, CDR3 DNA, CDR3 protein. A D gene is named only where the DNA matches it firmly. For some rows the clone size is stated as once, few or many, or as a class when expanded; others skip it.

J: TRBJ2-7
size: .
D: .
V: TRBV5-6
DNA: TGTGCCAGCACCTACGGCGCAGGGGAATACGAGCAGTACTTC
CDR3: CASTYGAGEYEQYF

J: TRBJ1-6
size: .
D: TRBD1
V: TRBV20-1
DNA: TGCAGTGCTAGTCCCGGGACAGGGGGCGACGGTTCACCCCTCCACTTT
CDR3: CSASPGTGGDGSPLHF

J: TRBJ2-7
size: once
D: TRBD2
V: TRBV7-7
DNA: TGTGCTAGCAGCTTAGACGTGACTAGCGGCTTCTACGAGCAGTACTTC
CDR3: CASSLDVTSGFYEQYF

J: TRBJ2-3
size: .
D: TRBD1
V: TRBV9
DNA: TGTGCCAGCAGCGGGGGACAGGGCAGTGGGGATACGCAGTATTTT
CDR3: CASSGGQGSGDTQYF

J: TRBJ2-7
size: .
D: TRBD2
V: TRBV14
DNA: TGTGCCAGCAGCCGGTGGGTACTAGCGGGAGGGGACGAGCAGTACTTC
CDR3: CASSRWVLAGGDEQYF

J: TRBJ1-2
size: .
D: TRBD1
V: TRBV12-3/TRBV12-4
DNA: TGTGCCAGCAGTTTGGGACAGGGGCATGGCTACACCTTC
CDR3: CASSLGQGHGYTF

J: TRBJ1-1
size: .
D: .
V: TRBV7-3
DNA: TGTGCCAGCAGCTTCCAAGGGGGCACTGAAGCTTTCTTT
CDR3: CASSFQGGTEAFF

J: TRBJ2-6
size: few
D: TRBD1
V: TRBV6-5
DNA: TGTGCCAGCAGTTACTCGACAGGGTCTGGGGCCAACGTCCTGACTTTC
CDR3: CASSYSTGSGANVLTF

J: TRBJ2-5
size: .
D: TRBD2
V: TRBV27
DNA: TGTGCCAGCAGTTTTTCGGGGGGGTACGCAGAGACCCAGTACTTC
CDR3: CASSFSGGYAETQYF

J: TRBJ2-7
size: .
D: TRBD1
V: TRBV7-9
DNA: TGTGCCAGCAGCCCCGGGACAGACTCCTACGAGCAGTACTTC
CDR3: CASSPGTDSYEQYF

J: TRBJ2-2
size: once
D: .
V: TRBV9
DNA: TGTGCCAGCAGCGTAGCCAGCGGGTCGTACACCGGGGAGCTGTTTTTT
CDR3: CASSVASGSYTGELFF

J: TRBJ2-7
size: .
D: TRBD1
V: TRBV6-5
DNA: TGTGCCAGCAAGCCGGGACAGGGGGCCTACGAGCAGTACTTC
CDR3: CASKPGQGAYEQYF

J: TRBJ1-2
size: .
D: .
V: TRBV10-3
DNA: TGTGCCACCAGCCGGGGGGCGGGGGATTATGGCTACACCTTC
CDR3: CATSRGAGDYGYTF

J: TRBJ2-3
size: .
D: TRBD2
V: TRBV27
DNA: TGTGCCAGCAGTTTATCGGCTAGCGGGAGTGTCACAGATACGCAGTATTTT
CDR3: CASSLSASGSVTDTQYF

J: TRBJ2-7
size: .
D: .
V: TRBV12-3/TRBV12-4
DNA: TGTGCCAGCAGTCCCCCGGACAGATACGAGCAGTACTTC
CDR3: CASSPPDRYEQYF

J: TRBJ2-5
size: .
D: .
V: TRBV18
DNA: TGTGCCAGCTCACCCCTGTTCGGGGGGACCCAGTACTTC
CDR3: CASSPLFGGTQYF

J: TRBJ1-1
size: once
D: TRBD1
V: TRBV2
DNA: TGTGCCAGCAGGGGGACAGGGGGAACTGAAGCTTTCTTT
CDR3: CASRGTGGTEAFF

J: TRBJ1-1
size: .
D: TRBD1
V: TRBV27
DNA: TGTGCCAGCAGTTTAGGGACAGGGGAGTCGGATGAAGCTTTCTTT
CDR3: CASSLGTGESDEAFF

J: TRBJ1-6
size: .
D: .
V: TRBV6-5
DNA: TGTGCCAGCAGCATAGGGACACCTTATAATTCACCCCTCCACTTT
CDR3: CASSIGTPYNSPLHF

J: TRBJ2-5
size: .
D: TRBD2
V: TRBV15
DNA: TGTGCCACCAGCAGAGATTGGTTAGCGGGAGGGCCGAAGACCCAGTACTTC
CDR3: CATSRDWLAGGPKTQYF

J: TRBJ2-2
size: .
D: .
V: TRBV9
DNA: TGTGCCAGCAGCTCCCGTAGTTTCACCGGGGAGCTGTTTTTT
CDR3: CASSSRSFTGELFF

J: TRBJ1-1
size: .
D: .
V: TRBV19
DNA: TGTGCCAGTAGTATACCTTTGGTCGGTAAGAGTGAAGCTTTCTTT
CDR3: CASSIPLVGKSEAFF

J: TRBJ1-2
size: .
D: TRBD1
V: TRBV19
DNA: TGTGCCAGTAGTCCTACGACAGGGTTCTATGGCTACACCTTC
CDR3: CASSPTTGFYGYTF

J: TRBJ1-3
size: .
D: .
V: TRBV30
DNA: TGTGTCTGGAACCGCTTCTCCGGAAGGGGAGGGGGCTCTGGAAACACCATATATTTT
CDR3: CVWNRFSGRGGGSGNTIYF

J: TRBJ1-3
size: .
D: .
V: TRBV9
DNA: TGTGCCAGCAGCGTAGGACAGCCTGGAAACACCATATATTTT
CDR3: CASSVGQPGNTIYF

J: TRBJ1-2
size: .
D: TRBD1
V: TRBV7-3
DNA: TGTGCCAGCAGTCAACAGGGGGCGAATAACTATGGCTACACCTTC
CDR3: CASSQQGANNYGYTF